Each of the 22 T cell receptor beta chains below was sequenced from the same sample in a study of T cell responses to AZD1222 COVID-19 vaccine. Data came from immunoSEQ multiplex PCR; TCRdb stores just in-frame clones and leaves some out. Seen here are over 120,000 clones, over 90% observed once, and the top ten hold roughly 5%. The sequencing here drew on peripheral blood, taken on day 0 of AZD1222 vaccination. The receptors originated from an adult in good health.

The CDR3, as DNA: TGTGCCAGCAGCAAAGGTGTAGCGGGAGGGCCGTATACGCAGTATTTT. Translating it yields CASSKGVAGGPYTQYF. The chain couples TRBV21-1 to TRBJ2-3; the D call in the table, TRBD2, was not verified against the DNA. TRBV21-1 is noted as a pseudogene. The CDR3 spans 16 residues.

This sequence joins TRBV5-4 and TRBJ2-1; D uncertain. The germline V gene encodes CDR1 SGHNT and CDR2 YYREEE (reference sequence). The CDR3 has 14 amino acids. With 1 base removed from V and 3 bases from J, the gap between germline ends came to 8 bases. The CDR3 is CASSLYPSYNEQFF. The CDR3 DNA reads as TGTGCCAGCAGCTTGTATCCCAGCTACAATGAGCAGTTCTTC.

V is TRBV12-5 and J is TRBJ2-7; D gene unclear. The V gene lost 6 bases and the J gene lost 4 bases, with 7 bases spanning the gap. This CDR3 is 11 amino acids long. From germline, CDR1 is LGHNT and CDR2 FRNRAP. CDR3 nucleotide sequence: TGTGCTAGTGGCTACCGATACGAGCAGTACTTC. This codes for CASGYRYEQYF.

The CDR3 nucleotides read TGCGCCAGCAGCTTGAGGGGGCCGGAGAGCACTGAAGCTTTCTTT. Translating gives CASSLRGPESTEAFF. The chain joins TRBV5-1 to TRBJ1-1; TRBD1 matches at 7 bases. The CDR3 runs to 15 residues. CDR1 is SGHRS, CDR2 YFSETQ, per germline. The trim removed 1 base at V and 4 bases at J, leaving 7 bases unmatched.

V is TRBV5-6 and J is TRBJ2-7, with D perhaps TRBD1 (5 bases). V lost 5 bases and J lost 2, with 11 bases in between. The CDR3 is made up of 13 amino acids. CDR1 is SGHDT, CDR2 YYEEEE, per germline. The CDR3 sequence is CASRRPDTYEQYF. The CDR3 DNA reads TGTGCCAGCAGACGTCCGGACACCTACGAGCAGTACTTC. Full variable domain (remainder filled in from reference TRBV5-6 and TRBJ2-7): DAGVTQSPTHLIKTRGQQVTLRCSPKSGHDTVSWYQQALGQGPQFIFQYYEEEERQRGNFPDRFSGHQFPNYSSELNVNALLLGDSALYLCASRRPDTYEQYFGPGTRLTVT.

This sequence joins TRBV28 and TRBJ2-2; 11 nucleotides line up with TRBD1. The CDR3 has 15 amino acids. V dropped 7 bases and J dropped 5; count of bases not matched to a gene: 6. The germline gives CDR1 MDHEN, CDR2 SYDVKM. The CDR3 region is CASIFGQGATGELFF. In DNA, the CDR3 is TGTGCCAGCATCTTCGGACAGGGGGCGACCGGGGAGCTGTTTTTT.

The chain carries TRBV6-6 and TRBJ2-7; 10 bases are a match to TRBD2. J gave up 7 bases and V 6 bases, and 24 bases lay outside the gene matches. CDR3 length: 19 amino acids. The germline V gene has CDR1 MNHNY and CDR2 SVGAGI (reference sequence). The CDR3 spells CASSWDSRKSGRESGEQYF. The CDR3 nucleotides read TGTGCCAGCAGCTGGGACAGTCGAAAAAGCGGGAGGGAATCGGGGGAGCAGTACTTC.

The chain carries TRBV28 and TRBJ2-2; 11 nucleotides match TRBD1. Germline V lookup: CDR1 MDHEN, CDR2 SYDVKM. V lost 8 bases and J lost 6; bases outside the gene matches: 8. The CDR3 covers 15 residues. The CDR3 bases are TGTGCCAGCTCGCCCCCGGGACAGGGGGCCGGGGAGCTGTTTTTT. Its translation: CASSPPGQGAGELFF.

The chain has TRBV20-1 and TRBJ1-5, with D perhaps TRBD1 (5 bases). From germline, CDR1 is DFQATT and CDR2 SNEGSKA (reference sequence). This CDR3 comprises 12 residues. Trimming shortened V by 3 bases and J by 7 bases, and 10 bases separated the two germline ends. CDR3: CSASRGGQPQHF. In DNA form, the CDR3 reads TGCAGTGCTAGTAGGGGAGGGCAGCCCCAGCATTTT.

This clone was recorded only once. This chain joins TRBV7-3 and TRBJ2-1, with D perhaps being TRBD1 or TRBD2 (5 bases each). This CDR3 is 14 amino acids long. The V end lost 4 bases, the J end lost 9 bases, and 16 bases lay between the germline ends. Germline CDR1 is SGHTA and CDR2 is FQGTGA. The CDR3 loop reads CASSSQFGAGEQFF. CDR3 nucleotide sequence: TGTGCCAGCAGCTCTCAGTTTGGGGCGGGTGAGCAGTTCTTC.

The rearrangement links TRBV7-2 to TRBJ2-7; TRBD1 aligns across 8 bases. The CDR3 length is 13 residues. The V gene's germline CDR1 is SGHTA and CDR2 FQGNSA. J gave up 7 bases and V 5 bases, and 7 bases lay outside the gene matches. In DNA form, the CDR3 reads TGTGCCAGCAGCGAAGACAGGGGTGGGGAGCAGTACTTC. Translated: CASSEDRGGEQYF.

The chain links TRBV11-2 to TRBJ1-1; the D is unclear. With 7 bases removed from V and 1 base from J, the gap between germline ends came to 13 bases. The CDR3 length is 14 residues. Germline V lookup: CDR1 SGHAT, CDR2 FQNNGV. CDR3 nucleotides: TGTGCCAGCATCCCTTTCGGAGAGAACACTGAAGCTTTCTTT. It yields the protein CASIPFGENTEAFF.

The gene calls are TRBV7-8 and TRBJ1-5; 9 bases are a match to TRBD1. The germline gives CDR1 SGHVS, CDR2 FQNEAQ. Germline trimming cut 0 bases from V and 0 bases from J; bases unmatched to any gene: 6. The CDR3 is 18 amino acids. The CDR3 loop is CASSLAVRTGDSNQPQHF. The CDR3 DNA follows: TGTGCCAGCAGCTTAGCGGTTCGGACAGGGGATAGCAATCAGCCCCAGCATTTT.

This sequence joins TRBV7-9 and TRBJ1-2, with 9 bases fitting TRBD1. CDR3 length: 15 amino acids. V gave up 4 bases and J gave up 2 bases; unmatched junction bases: 5. Germline-derived CDR1 and CDR2 are SEHNR and FQNEAQ (reference sequence). Here the CDR3 DNA reads TGTGCCAGCAGCTCCCACAGGGGGCGGAACTATGGCTACACCTTC. It encodes CASSSHRGRNYGYTF.

The chain carries TRBV7-8 and TRBJ2-1; no reliable D call. Germline loops: CDR1 SGHVS, CDR2 FQNEAQ. The CDR3 sequence is 14 residues long. V shed 0 bases and J shed 10 bases, with 13 bases lying between them. CDR3 protein: CASSLAIGPEEQFF. CDR3 nucleotides: TGTGCCAGCAGCTTAGCGATTGGACCGGAAGAGCAGTTCTTC.

This chain connects TRBV7-8 to TRBJ1-6, with D perhaps matching TRBD1 (6 bases). The germline CDR1 and CDR2 sequences are SGHVS and FQNEAQ. This CDR3 contains 15 residues. V was clipped by 3 bases and J by 7 bases, with 13 bases between them. This chain's CDR3 is CASSFGGGRNSPLHF. CDR3 nucleotide sequence: TGTGCCAGCAGCTTTGGGGGGGGCCGGAATTCACCCCTCCACTTT.

This clone was picked up one time. The chain recombines TRBV28 with TRBJ2-2, with 9 bases aligning to TRBD2. The junction had 2 bases not matched to a gene; V was cut back by 6 bases and J by 0 bases. Per the germline V gene, CDR1 is MDHEN and CDR2 is SYDVKM. There are 15 residues in the CDR3. CDR3 loop: CASRLAGANTGELFF. As DNA, the CDR3 is TGTGCCAGCAGACTAGCGGGCGCGAACACCGGGGAGCTGTTTTTT.

V is TRBV7-9 and J is TRBJ1-1, with 7 bases that match TRBD1. Germline assignment: CDR1 SEHNR and CDR2 FQNEAQ (reference sequence). The CDR3 sequence is 16 residues long. V was clipped by 5 bases and J by 1 base; unmatched bases: 10. This CDR3 reads CASSLRGRGRNTEAFF. Written as DNA, the CDR3 is TGTGCCAGCAGCCTCAGGGGGAGAGGTAGGAACACTGAAGCTTTCTTT.

This clone occurred a few times. The chain joins TRBV7-8 to TRBJ1-5, with D unclear. V was trimmed by 1 base and J by 2 bases, leaving 12 bases between them. Germline V CDR1 and CDR2: SGHVS, FQNEAQ. This CDR3 comprises 16 residues. CDR3: CASSLGGHNGNQPQHF. Written as DNA, the CDR3 is TGTGCCAGCAGCTTAGGAGGCCATAATGGCAATCAGCCCCAGCATTTT.

The V call is TRBV28, the J call TRBJ2-7; 7 nucleotides match TRBD1. The V gene end was trimmed by 3 bases and the J gene end by 0 bases; junction bases not matched to a gene: 8. Germline loops: CDR1 MDHEN, CDR2 SYDVKM. The CDR3 covers 16 residues. Here the CDR3 reads CASSFSGQLNSYEQYF. The DNA for the CDR3 is TGTGCCAGCAGTTTCTCGGGACAGCTCAACTCCTACGAGCAGTACTTC.

The chain couples TRBV5-8 to TRBJ2-1, with 9 nucleotides matching TRBD2. This CDR3 region has 13 residues. V gave up 4 bases and J gave up 15 bases; unmatched junction bases: 11. Germline CDR1 and CDR2: SGHTS and YDEGEE. CDR3 DNA: TGTGCCAGCAGCCCATTATCGGGACTAGCTTTGTTCTTC. This encodes CASSPLSGLALFF.

V gene TRBV7-8 combines with J gene TRBJ1-1, with D possibly matching TRBD1 (5 bases). Germline V gene data show CDR1 as SGHVS and CDR2 as FQNEAQ. This CDR3 is built from 14 residues. Trimming pared 3 bases from V and 1 base from J, leaving 9 bases between. Here the CDR3 DNA reads TGTGCCAGCAGCTTGGGACGGGGGAACACTGAAGCTTTCTTT. Its protein is CASSLGRGNTEAFF.